The present T cell receptor (beta chain) was sequenced within a study of shared clonotypes between healthy human individuals. The donors were all Caucasian adults (living in Nashville, Tennessee). V was pared by 1 base and J by 6 bases, with 9 bases of the junction left unmatched. This CDR3 has 17 amino acids. Germline CDR1 reads KGHSH; CDR2 reads LQKENI. Method: immunoSEQ multiplex PCR; TCRdb's copy keeps in-frame clones and lacks some. The table shows roughly 100,000 clones, with less than 75% occurring only once. This TCR was sampled from a woman aged 30 to 39 in good health. Source material: memory CD8+ T cells sorted from blood. Subset: CD45RO+ cells pooled with CCR7-negative TemRA cells. This chain uses TRBV18 with TRBJ2-1; 10 positions match TRBD2. The CDR3 loop reads CASSPRKSSGSGNEQFF. DNA for the CDR3: TGTGCCAGCTCACCACGAAAATCTAGCGGGAGCGGCAATGAGCAGTTCTTC.